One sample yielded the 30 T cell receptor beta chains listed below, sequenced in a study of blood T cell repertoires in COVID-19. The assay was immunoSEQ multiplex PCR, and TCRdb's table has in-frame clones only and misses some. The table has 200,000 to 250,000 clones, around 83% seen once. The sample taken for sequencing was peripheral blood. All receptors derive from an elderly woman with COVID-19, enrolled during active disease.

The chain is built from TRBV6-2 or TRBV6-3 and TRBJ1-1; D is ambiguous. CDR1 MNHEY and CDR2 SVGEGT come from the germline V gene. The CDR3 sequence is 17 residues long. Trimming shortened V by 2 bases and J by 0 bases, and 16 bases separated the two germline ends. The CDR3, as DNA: TGTGCCAGCAGTTACACCCCTGGAGGGCTCATGAACACTGAAGCTTTCTTT. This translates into CASSYTPGGLMNTEAFF.

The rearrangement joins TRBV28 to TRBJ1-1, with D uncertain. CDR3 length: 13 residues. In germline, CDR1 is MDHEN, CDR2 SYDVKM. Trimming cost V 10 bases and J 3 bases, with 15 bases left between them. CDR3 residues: CAITDARDTEAFF. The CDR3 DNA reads TGTGCCATCACAGACGCAAGAGACACTGAAGCTTTCTTT.

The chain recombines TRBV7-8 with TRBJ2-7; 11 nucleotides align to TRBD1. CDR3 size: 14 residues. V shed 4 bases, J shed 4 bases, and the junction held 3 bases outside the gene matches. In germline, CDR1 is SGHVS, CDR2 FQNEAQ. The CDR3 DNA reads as TGTGCCAGCAGCTCGGGACAGGGGGTGTACGAGCAGTACTTC. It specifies CASSSGQGVYEQYF.

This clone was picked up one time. CDR3 nucleotides: TGTGCCAGCAGGCTCCGACAGGTCAATCAGCCCCAGCATTTT. Translated: CASRLRQVNQPQHF. V is TRBV28 and J is TRBJ1-5, with D perhaps TRBD1 (6 bases). This CDR3 comprises 14 residues. The V gene lost 6 bases and the J gene lost 3 bases, with 12 bases spanning the gap. Germline V gene sequence: CDR1 MDHEN, CDR2 SYDVKM.

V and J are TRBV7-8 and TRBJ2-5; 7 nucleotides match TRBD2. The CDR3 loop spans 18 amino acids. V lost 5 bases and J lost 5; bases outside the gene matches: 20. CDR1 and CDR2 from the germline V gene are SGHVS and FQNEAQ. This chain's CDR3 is CASSLPRGPGQGGETQYF. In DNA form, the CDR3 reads TGTGCCAGCAGCCTACCCCGCGGCCCGGGTCAGGGAGGGGAGACCCAGTACTTC.

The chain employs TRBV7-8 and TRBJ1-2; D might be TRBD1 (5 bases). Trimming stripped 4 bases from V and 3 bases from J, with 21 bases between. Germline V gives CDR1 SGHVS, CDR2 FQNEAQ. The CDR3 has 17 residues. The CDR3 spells CASSSPGYRKGDYGYTF. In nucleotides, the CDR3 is TGTGCCAGCAGCTCCCCCGGGTACCGCAAAGGGGACTATGGCTACACCTTC. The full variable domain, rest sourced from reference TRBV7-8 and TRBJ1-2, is GAGVSQSPRYKVAKRGQDVALRCDPISGHVSLFWYQQALGQGPEFLTYFQNEAQLDKSGLPSDRFFAERPEGSVSTLKIQRTQQEDSAVYLCASSSPGYRKGDYGYTFGSGTRLTVV.

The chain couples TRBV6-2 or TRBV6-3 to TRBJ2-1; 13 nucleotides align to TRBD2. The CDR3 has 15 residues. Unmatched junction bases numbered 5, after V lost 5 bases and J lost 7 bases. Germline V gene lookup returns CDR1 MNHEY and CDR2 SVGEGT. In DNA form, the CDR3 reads TGTGCCAGCAGTCAAGGGACTAGCGGGGCGAATGAGCAGTTCTTC. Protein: CASSQGTSGANEQFF.

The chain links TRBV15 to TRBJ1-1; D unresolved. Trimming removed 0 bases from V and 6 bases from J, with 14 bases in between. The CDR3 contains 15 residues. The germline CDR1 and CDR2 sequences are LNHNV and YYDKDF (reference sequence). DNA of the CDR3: TGTGCCACCAGCAGAGAAAGCGGGCCTAGGGCTGAAGCTTTCTTT. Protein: CATSRESGPRAEAFF.

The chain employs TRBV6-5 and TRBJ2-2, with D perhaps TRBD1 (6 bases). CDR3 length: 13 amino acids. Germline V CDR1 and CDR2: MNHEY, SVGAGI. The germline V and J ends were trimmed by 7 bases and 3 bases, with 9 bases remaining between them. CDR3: CASTDRYTGELFF. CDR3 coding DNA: TGTGCCAGCACCGACAGGTACACCGGGGAGCTGTTTTTT.

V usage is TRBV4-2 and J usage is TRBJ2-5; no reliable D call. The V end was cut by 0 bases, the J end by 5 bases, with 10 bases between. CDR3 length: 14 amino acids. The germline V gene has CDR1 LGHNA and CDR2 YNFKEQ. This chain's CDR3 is CASSQELFGETQYF. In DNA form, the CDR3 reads TGTGCCAGCAGCCAAGAACTTTTCGGGGAGACCCAGTACTTC.

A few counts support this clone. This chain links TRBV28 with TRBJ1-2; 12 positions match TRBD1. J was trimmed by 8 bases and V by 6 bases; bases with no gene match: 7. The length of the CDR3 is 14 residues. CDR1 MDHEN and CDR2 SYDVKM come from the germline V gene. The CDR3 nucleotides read TGTGCCAGCAGGGGACAGGGGGCAGGAAGGGGCTACACCTTC. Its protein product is CASRGQGAGRGYTF.

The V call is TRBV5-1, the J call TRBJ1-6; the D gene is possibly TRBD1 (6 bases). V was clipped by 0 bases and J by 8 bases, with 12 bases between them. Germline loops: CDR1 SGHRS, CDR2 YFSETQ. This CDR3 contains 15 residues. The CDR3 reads CASSLAGGSYSPLHF. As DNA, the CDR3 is TGCGCCAGCAGCTTGGCGGGGGGCTCATATTCACCCCTCCACTTT.

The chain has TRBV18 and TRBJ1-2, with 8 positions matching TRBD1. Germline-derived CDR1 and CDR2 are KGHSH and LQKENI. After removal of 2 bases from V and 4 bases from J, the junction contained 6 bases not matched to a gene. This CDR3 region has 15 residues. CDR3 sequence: CASSPAGQDIYGYTF. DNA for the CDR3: TGTGCCAGCTCACCAGCGGGACAGGATATCTATGGCTACACCTTC.

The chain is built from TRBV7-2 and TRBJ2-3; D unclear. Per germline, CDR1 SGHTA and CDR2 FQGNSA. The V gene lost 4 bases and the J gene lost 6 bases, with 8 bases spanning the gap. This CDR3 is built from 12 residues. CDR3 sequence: CASSYLEDTQYF. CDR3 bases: TGTGCCAGCAGCTACCTCGAGGATACGCAGTATTTT.

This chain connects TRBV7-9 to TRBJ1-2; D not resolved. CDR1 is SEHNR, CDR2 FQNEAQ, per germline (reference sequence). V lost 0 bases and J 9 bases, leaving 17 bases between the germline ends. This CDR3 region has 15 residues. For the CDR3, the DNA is TGTGCCAGCAGCTTAGCGAAGGCAAGCGGGGATCGCTACACCTTC. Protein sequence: CASSLAKASGDRYTF.

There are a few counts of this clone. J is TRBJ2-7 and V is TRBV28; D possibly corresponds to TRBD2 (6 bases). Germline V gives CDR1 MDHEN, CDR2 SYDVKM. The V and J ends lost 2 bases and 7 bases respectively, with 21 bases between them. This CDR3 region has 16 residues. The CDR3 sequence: CASSLPFLGSSREQYF. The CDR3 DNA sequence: TGTGCCAGCAGTTTACCTTTTCTCGGGAGCTCGAGGGAGCAGTACTTC.

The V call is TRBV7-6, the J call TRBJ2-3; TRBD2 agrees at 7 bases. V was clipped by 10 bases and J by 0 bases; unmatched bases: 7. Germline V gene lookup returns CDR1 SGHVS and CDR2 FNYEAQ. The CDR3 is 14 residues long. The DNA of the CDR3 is TGTGCCATCCTAGCGGAGGGGAGCACAGATACGCAGTATTTT. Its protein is CAILAEGSTDTQYF.

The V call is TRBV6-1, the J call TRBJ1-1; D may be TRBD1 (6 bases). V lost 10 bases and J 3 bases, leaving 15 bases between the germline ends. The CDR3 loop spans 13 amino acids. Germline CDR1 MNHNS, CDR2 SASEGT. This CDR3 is CATGGGPDTEAFF. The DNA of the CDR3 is TGTGCCACGGGGGGCGGACCGGACACTGAAGCTTTCTTT.

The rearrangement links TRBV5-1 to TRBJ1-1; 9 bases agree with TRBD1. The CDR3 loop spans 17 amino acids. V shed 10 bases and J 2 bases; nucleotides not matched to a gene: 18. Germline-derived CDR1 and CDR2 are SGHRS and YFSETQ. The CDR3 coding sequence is TGCGCCTGCCGACTGGGACAGGGCACAATATTAAACACTGAAGCTTTCTTT. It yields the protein CACRLGQGTILNTEAFF.

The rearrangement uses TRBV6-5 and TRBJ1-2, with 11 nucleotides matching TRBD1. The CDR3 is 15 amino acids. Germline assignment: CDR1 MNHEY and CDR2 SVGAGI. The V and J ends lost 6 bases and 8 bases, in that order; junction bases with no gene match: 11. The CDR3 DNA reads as TGTGCCAGCAGACGAAACGGACAGGGGGCAGACGGCTACACCTTC. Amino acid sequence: CASRRNGQGADGYTF.

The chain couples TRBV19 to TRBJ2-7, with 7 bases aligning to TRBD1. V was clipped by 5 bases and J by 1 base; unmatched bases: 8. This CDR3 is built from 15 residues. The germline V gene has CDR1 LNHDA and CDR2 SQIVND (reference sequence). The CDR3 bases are TGTGCCAGTAGTCCAGCCTCGACAGGGTCCTACGAGCAGTACTTC. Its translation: CASSPASTGSYEQYF.

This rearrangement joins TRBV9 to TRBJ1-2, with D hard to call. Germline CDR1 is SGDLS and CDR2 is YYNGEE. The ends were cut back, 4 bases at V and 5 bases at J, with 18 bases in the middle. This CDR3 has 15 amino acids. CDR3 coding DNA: TGTGCCAGCAGCCTAAGCGACGGGTTTGGGTATGGCTACACCTTC. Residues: CASSLSDGFGYGYTF.

The CDR3 here is CAWGSGVGEKLFF. The CDR3 DNA reads as TGTGCCTGGGGGTCGGGTGTTGGTGAAAAACTGTTTTTT. This chain links TRBV30 with TRBJ1-4; D call uncertain. This CDR3 is built from 13 residues. Germline V gene sequence: CDR1 GTSNPN, CDR2 SVGIG (reference sequence). Trimming pared 5 bases from V and 7 bases from J, leaving 14 bases between.

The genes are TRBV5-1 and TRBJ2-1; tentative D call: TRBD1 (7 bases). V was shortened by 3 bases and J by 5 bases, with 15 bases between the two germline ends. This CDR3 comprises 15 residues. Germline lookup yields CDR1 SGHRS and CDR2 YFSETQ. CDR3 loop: CASSSWTGGDNEQFF. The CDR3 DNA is TGCGCCAGCAGCTCCTGGACAGGCGGGGACAATGAGCAGTTCTTC. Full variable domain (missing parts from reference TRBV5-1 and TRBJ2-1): KAGVTQTPRYLIKTRGQQVTLSCSPISGHRSVSWYQQTPGQGLQFLFEYFSETQRNKGNFPGRFSGRQFSNSRSEMNVSTLELGDSALYLCASSSWTGGDNEQFFGPGTRLTVL.

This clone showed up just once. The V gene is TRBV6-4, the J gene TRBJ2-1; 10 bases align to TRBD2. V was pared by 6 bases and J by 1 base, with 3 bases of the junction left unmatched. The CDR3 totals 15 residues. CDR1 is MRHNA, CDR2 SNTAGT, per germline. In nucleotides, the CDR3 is TGTGCCAGCAGGGTTAGCGGGGGGTCCTACAATGAGCAGTTCTTC. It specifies CASRVSGGSYNEQFF.

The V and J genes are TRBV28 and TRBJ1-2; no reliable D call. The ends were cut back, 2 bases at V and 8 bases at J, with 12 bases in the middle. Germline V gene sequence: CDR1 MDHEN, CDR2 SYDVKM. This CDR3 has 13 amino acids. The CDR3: CASSLPVPGGYTF. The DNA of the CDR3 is TGTGCCAGCAGTTTACCGGTCCCGGGAGGCTACACCTTC.

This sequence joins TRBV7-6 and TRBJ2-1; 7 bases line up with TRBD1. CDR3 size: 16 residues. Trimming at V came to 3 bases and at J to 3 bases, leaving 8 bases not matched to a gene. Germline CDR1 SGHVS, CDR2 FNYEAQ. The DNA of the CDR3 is TGTGCCAGCAGCTTTTTAACAGGGGTTGGCTACAATGAGCAGTTCTTC. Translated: CASSFLTGVGYNEQFF.

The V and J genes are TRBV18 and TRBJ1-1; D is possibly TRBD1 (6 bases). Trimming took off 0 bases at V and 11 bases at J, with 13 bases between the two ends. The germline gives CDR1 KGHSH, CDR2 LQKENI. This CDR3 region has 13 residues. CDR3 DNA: TGTGCCAGCTCACCACCTGACAGGCTGACGGCTTTCTTT. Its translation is CASSPPDRLTAFF.

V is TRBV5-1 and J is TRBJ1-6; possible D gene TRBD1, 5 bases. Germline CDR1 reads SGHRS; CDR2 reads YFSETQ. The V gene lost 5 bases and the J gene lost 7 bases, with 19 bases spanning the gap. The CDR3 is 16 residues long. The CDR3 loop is CASSREGGAGNSPLHF. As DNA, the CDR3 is TGCGCCAGCAGTAGGGAAGGAGGGGCCGGGAATTCACCCCTCCACTTT.

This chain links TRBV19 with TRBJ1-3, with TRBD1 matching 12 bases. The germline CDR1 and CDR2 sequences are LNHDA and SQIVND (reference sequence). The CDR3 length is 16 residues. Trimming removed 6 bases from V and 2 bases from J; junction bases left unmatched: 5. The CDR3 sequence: CASSPGQGAPGNTIYF. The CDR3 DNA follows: TGTGCCAGTAGCCCGGGACAGGGGGCCCCTGGAAACACCATATATTTT.